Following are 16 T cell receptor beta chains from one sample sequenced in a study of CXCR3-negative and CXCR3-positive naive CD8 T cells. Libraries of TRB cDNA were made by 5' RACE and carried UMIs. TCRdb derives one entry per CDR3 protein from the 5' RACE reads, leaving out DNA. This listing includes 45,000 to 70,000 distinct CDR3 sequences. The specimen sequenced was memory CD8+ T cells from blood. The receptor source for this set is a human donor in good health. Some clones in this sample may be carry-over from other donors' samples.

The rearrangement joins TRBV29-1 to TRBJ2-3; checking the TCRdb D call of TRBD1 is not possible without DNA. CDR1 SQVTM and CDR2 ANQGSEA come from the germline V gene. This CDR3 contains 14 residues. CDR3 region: CSVEAQDSTDTQYF.

This CDR3 reads CASKKTDAYEQYF. The V gene is TRBV7-2, the J gene TRBJ2-7; TCRdb lists TRBD1, though no DNA is available to test this call. The CDR3 sequence is 13 residues long. Germline V gene lookup returns CDR1 SGHTA and CDR2 FQGNSA.

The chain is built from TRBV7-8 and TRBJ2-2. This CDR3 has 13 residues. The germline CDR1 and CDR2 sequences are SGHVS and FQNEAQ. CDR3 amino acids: CASSLSPPGELFF.

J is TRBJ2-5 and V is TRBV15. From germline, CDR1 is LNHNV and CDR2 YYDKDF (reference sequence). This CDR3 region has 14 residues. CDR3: CATSSSGNQETQYF.

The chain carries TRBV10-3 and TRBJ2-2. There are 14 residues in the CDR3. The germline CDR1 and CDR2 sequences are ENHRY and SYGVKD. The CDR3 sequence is CAISGSTGTGELFF.

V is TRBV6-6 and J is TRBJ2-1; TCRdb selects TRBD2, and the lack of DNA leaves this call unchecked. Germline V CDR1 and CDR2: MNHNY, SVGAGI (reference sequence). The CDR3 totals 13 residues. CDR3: CASELGPYNEQFF.

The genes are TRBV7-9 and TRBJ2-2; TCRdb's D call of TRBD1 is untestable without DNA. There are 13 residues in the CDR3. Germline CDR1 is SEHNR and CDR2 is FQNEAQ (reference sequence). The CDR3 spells CASDQGNTGELFF. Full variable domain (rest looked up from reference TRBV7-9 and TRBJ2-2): DTGVSQNPRHKITKRGQNVTFRCDPISEHNRLYWYRQTLGQGPEFLTYFQNEAQLEKSRLLSDRFSAERPKGSFSTLEIQRTEQGDSAMYLCASDQGNTGELFFGEGSRLTVL.

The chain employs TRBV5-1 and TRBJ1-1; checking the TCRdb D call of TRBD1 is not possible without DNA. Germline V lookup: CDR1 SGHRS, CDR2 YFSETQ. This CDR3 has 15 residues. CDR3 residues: CASSLFVGQNTEAFF. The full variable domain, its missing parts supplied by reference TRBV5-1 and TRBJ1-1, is KAGVTQTPRYLIKTRGQQVTLSCSPISGHRSVSWYQQTPGQGLQFLFEYFSETQRNKGNFPGRFSGRQFSNSRSEMNVSTLELGDSALYLCASSLFVGQNTEAFFGQGTRLTVV.

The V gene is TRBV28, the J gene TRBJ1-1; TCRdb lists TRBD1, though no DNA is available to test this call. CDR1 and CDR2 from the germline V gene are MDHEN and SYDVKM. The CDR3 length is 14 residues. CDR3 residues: CASSLGAGNTEAFF.

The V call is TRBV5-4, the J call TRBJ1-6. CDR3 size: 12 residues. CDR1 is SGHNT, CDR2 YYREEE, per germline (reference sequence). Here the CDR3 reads CASSFRGGPLHF.

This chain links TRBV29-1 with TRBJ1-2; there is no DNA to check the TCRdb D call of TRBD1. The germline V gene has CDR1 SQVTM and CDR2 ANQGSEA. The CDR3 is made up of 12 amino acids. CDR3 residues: CSVETGDYGYTF. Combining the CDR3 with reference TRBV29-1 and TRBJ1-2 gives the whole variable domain SAVISQKPSRDICQRGTSLTIQCQVDSQVTMMFWYRQQPGQSLTLIATANQGSEATYESGFVIDKFPISRPNLTFSTLTVSNMSPEDSSIYLCSVETGDYGYTFGSGTRLTVV.

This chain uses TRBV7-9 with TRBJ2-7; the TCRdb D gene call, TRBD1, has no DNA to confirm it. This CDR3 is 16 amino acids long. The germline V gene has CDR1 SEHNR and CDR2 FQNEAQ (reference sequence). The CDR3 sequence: CASSPAGEQGFYEQYF.

CDR3 protein: CSVVSRKAVNTIYF. This sequence joins TRBV29-1 and TRBJ1-3; TCRdb's assignment of TRBD1 cannot be checked, as there is no DNA. Per the germline V gene, CDR1 is SQVTM and CDR2 is ANQGSEA. CDR3 size: 14 residues.

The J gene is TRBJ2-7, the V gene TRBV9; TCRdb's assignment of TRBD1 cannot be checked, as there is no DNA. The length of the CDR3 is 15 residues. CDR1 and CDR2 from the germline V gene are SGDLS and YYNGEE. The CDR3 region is CASSVDGTGTYEQYF.

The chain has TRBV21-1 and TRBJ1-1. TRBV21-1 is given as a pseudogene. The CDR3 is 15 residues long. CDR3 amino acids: CASSKARGGNTEAFF.

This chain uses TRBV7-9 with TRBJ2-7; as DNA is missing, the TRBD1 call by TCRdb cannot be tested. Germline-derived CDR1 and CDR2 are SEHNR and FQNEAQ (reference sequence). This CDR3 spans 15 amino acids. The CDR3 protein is CASSSGQGSSYEQYF.